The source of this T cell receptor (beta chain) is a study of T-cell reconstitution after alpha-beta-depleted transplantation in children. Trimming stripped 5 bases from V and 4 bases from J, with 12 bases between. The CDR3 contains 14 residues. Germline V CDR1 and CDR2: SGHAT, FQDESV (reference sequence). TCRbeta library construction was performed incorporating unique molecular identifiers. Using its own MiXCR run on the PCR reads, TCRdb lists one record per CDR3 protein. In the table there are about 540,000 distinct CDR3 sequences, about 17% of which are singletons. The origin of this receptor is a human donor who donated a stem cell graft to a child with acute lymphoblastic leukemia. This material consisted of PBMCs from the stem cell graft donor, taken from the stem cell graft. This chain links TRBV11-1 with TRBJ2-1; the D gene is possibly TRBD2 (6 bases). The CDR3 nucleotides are TGTGCCAGCAGCCTCTTACTAGCTTACAATGAGCAGTTCTTC. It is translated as CASSLLLAYNEQFF.